The 9 T cell receptor beta chains listed next were all sequenced from one sample in a study of blood T cell repertoires in COVID-19 (dated by TCRdb to the early 2020s). Receptor libraries were prepared by the immunoSEQ multiplex PCR assay. This immuneACCESS table, as held by TCRdb, lists in-frame sequences with V and J called but not all clones. Of the missing ones, under half trace to an unresolved V gene in checked studies; the others have no known cause. The sample data list under 150,000 clones, and roughly 80% of these were observed just once. The ten largest clones represent around 35% of the sample. Specimen: peripheral blood. The receptors come from a human donor in a cohort sampled during active COVID-19.

The chain uses TRBV19 and TRBJ1-5, with a possible D match to TRBD1 (5 bases). With 1 base removed from V and 11 bases from J, the gap between germline ends came to 18 bases. The CDR3 is 15 residues long. The germline CDR1 and CDR2 sequences are LNHDA and SQIVND (reference sequence). In nucleotides, the CDR3 is TGTGCCAGTAGTATAGCGGGAGGCGGGGGATTGTCCCAGCATTTT. Its translation is CASSIAGGGGLSQHF. Filled out from reference TRBV19 and TRBJ1-5, the complete variable domain reads DGGITQSPKYLFRKEGQNVTLSCEQNLNHDAMYWYRQDPGQGLRLIYYSQIVNDFQKGDIAEGYSVSREKKESFPLTVTSAQKNPTAFYLCASSIAGGGGLSQHFGDGTRLSIL.

The chain has TRBV6-6 and TRBJ2-7; possible D gene TRBD2, 6 bases. V was trimmed by 1 base and J by 7 bases, leaving 14 bases between them. The CDR3 has 14 amino acids. Germline-derived CDR1 and CDR2 are MNHNY and SVGAGI (reference sequence). The CDR3 DNA follows: TGTGCCAGCAGTTACTACCCGGGGGTGTCGGAGCAGTACTTC. This gives the protein CASSYYPGVSEQYF.

This clone was seen only once. The chain combines TRBV10-3 with TRBJ2-1, with a tentative D call TRBD2 (6 bases). The CDR3 is 14 residues long. CDR1 ENHRY and CDR2 SYGVKD come from the germline V gene. V dropped 4 bases and J dropped 5 bases, with 12 bases sitting between them. The CDR3: CAISVERADNEQFF. As DNA, the CDR3 is TGTGCCATCAGTGTCGAGCGGGCCGACAATGAGCAGTTCTTC.

The chain employs TRBV5-1 and TRBJ1-2; no clear D gene. Per germline, CDR1 SGHRS and CDR2 YFSETQ. The V end lost 4 bases, the J end lost 8 bases, and 12 bases lay between the germline ends. The CDR3 totals 12 residues. The DNA for the CDR3 is TGCGCCAGCAGCCCAGAACAGCCCGGCTACACCTTC. Protein: CASSPEQPGYTF.

The J gene is TRBJ2-3, the V gene TRBV6-1; unclear D gene. Germline loops: CDR1 MNHNS, CDR2 SASEGT. The CDR3 runs 17 residues. Deletions cut 4 bases from V and 0 bases from J, with 17 bases between. DNA for the CDR3: TGTGCCAGCAGTGCACTCCGACACGTATCTAGCACAGATACGCAGTATTTT. Its translation: CASSALRHVSSTDTQYF.

This clone has only a few counts. The genes are TRBV5-4 and TRBJ1-6; D is unclear. V gave up 0 bases and J gave up 4 bases, with 8 bases separating them. The CDR3 consists of 15 residues. Germline lookup yields CDR1 SGHNT and CDR2 YYREEE (reference sequence). The CDR3 DNA sequence: TGTGCCAGCAGCTTGGGGATCGGGTATAATTCACCCCTCCACTTT. This encodes CASSLGIGYNSPLHF.

This clone was counted a single time. The V gene is TRBV5-6, the J gene TRBJ2-1; TRBD1 aligns across 7 bases. CDR1 is SGHDT and CDR2 is YYEEEE in the germline V gene. The V gene end was trimmed by 4 bases and the J gene end by 5 bases; junction bases not matched to a gene: 12. The CDR3 sequence is 16 residues long. CDR3 sequence (DNA): TGTGCCAGCAGCAAAAATCCGGGACAGAGAAACAATGAGCAGTTCTTC. This sequence encodes CASSKNPGQRNNEQFF.

The chain carries TRBV4-3 and TRBJ2-7; TRBD1 aligns across 10 bases. Germline CDR1 reads LGHNA; CDR2 reads YSLEER. The CDR3 spans 17 residues. The junction had 6 bases not matched to a gene; V was cut back by 1 base and J by 0 bases. CDR3 loop: CASSQAAGQGTSYEQYF. The CDR3 nucleotides read TGCGCCAGCAGCCAAGCCGCGGGACAGGGGACCTCCTACGAGCAGTACTTC.

The genes are TRBV2 and TRBJ2-3; weak D call: TRBD2 (5 bases). There are 15 residues in the CDR3. Trimming stripped 3 bases from V and 0 bases from J, with 10 bases between. Germline CDR1 and CDR2: SNHLY and FYNNEI. CDR3 residues: CASSDPTISTDTQYF. CDR3 DNA: TGTGCCAGCAGTGACCCGACTATTAGCACAGATACGCAGTATTTT.